This is a list of T cell receptor beta chains from one sample in a study of T cell changes during pregnancy in multiple sclerosis. Here immunoSEQ multiplex PCR was the method, and the copy in TCRdb shows in-frame clones only, minus some. There are 91,000 or so clones in the sample; approximately 95% occur only once, and 0.99% lies in the top ten. The sequencing here drew on peripheral blood, taken after pregnancy. The origin of the receptors is a female donor with multiple sclerosis, enrolled in a pregnancy study. The CDR3 runs from the conserved cysteine through the conserved F or W. The D gene is left open where the match is weak. Not every row has a clone size; where given, it reads once, few, many or a size class.

V gene: TRBV6-5; D gene: .; J gene: TRBJ2-5; clone size: .; CDR3 protein: CASSPTGTSKTQYF; CDR3 DNA: TGTGCCAGCAGTCCGACTGGAACTAGCAAGACCCAGTACTTC
V gene: TRBV28; D gene: .; J gene: TRBJ2-7; clone size: .; CDR3 protein: CASSFTGSLYEQYF; CDR3 DNA: TGTGCCAGCAGTTTTACCGGTTCCCTCTACGAGCAGTACTTC
V gene: TRBV19; D gene: .; J gene: TRBJ1-5; clone size: .; CDR3 protein: CASSILAQGHQPQHF; CDR3 DNA: TGTGCCAGTAGTATACTCGCCCAGGGGCATCAGCCCCAGCATTTT
V gene: TRBV6-1; D gene: TRBD2; J gene: TRBJ2-1; clone size: .; CDR3 protein: CASSASGSSYNEQFF; CDR3 DNA: TGTGCCAGCAGTGCTAGCGGGAGCTCGTACAATGAGCAGTTCTTC
V gene: TRBV9; D gene: TRBD2; J gene: TRBJ2-1; clone size: .; CDR3 protein: CASSVPLAGVNNEQFF; CDR3 DNA: TGTGCCAGCAGCGTCCCTCTAGCGGGAGTCAACAATGAGCAGTTCTTC
V gene: TRBV5-4; D gene: TRBD2; J gene: TRBJ2-7; clone size: .; CDR3 protein: CASSSGLAGAYEQYF; CDR3 DNA: TGTGCCAGCAGCTCGGGACTAGCGGGAGCCTACGAGCAGTACTTC
V gene: TRBV5-6; D gene: TRBD2; J gene: TRBJ2-3; clone size: .; CDR3 protein: CASSFSAGGPDTQYF; CDR3 DNA: TGTGCCAGCAGCTTCTCAGCGGGAGGGCCGGATACGCAGTATTTT
V gene: TRBV27; D gene: TRBD2; J gene: TRBJ2-3; clone size: .; CDR3 protein: CASKRLAGSTDTQYF; CDR3 DNA: TGTGCCAGCAAGAGACTAGCGGGATCTACAGATACGCAGTATTTT
V gene: TRBV28; D gene: TRBD1; J gene: TRBJ1-2; clone size: .; CDR3 protein: CASSAGTGIPYGYTF; CDR3 DNA: TGTGCCAGCAGCGCCGGGACAGGGATCCCCTATGGCTACACCTTC
V gene: TRBV4-2; D gene: TRBD1; J gene: TRBJ1-2; clone size: .; CDR3 protein: CASSQPTGGDYGYTF; CDR3 DNA: TGTGCCAGCAGCCAACCGACAGGGGGAGACTATGGCTACACCTTC
V gene: TRBV15; D gene: .; J gene: TRBJ2-3; clone size: .; CDR3 protein: CATSRDPPDTQYF; CDR3 DNA: TGTGCCACCAGCAGAGATCCCCCGGATACGCAGTATTTT
V gene: TRBV9; D gene: TRBD1; J gene: TRBJ2-3; clone size: .; CDR3 protein: CASSSPRDRGTDTQYF; CDR3 DNA: TGTGCCAGCAGCTCCCCCCGGGACAGGGGTACAGATACGCAGTATTTT
V gene: TRBV5-4; D gene: TRBD2; J gene: TRBJ2-1; clone size: .; CDR3 protein: CASSPPGLAVGNEQFF; CDR3 DNA: TGTGCCAGCAGCCCACCTGGACTAGCGGTGGGCAATGAGCAGTTCTTC
V gene: TRBV10-2; D gene: .; J gene: TRBJ2-1; clone size: .; CDR3 protein: CASRSGLNYNEQFF; CDR3 DNA: TGCGCCAGCAGGTCGGGACTGAACTACAATGAGCAGTTCTTC
V gene: TRBV5-5; D gene: TRBD2; J gene: TRBJ2-1; clone size: .; CDR3 protein: CASSWTSGRFDEQFF; CDR3 DNA: TGTGCCAGCAGCTGGACTAGCGGGAGGTTTGATGAGCAGTTCTTC
V gene: TRBV7-7; D gene: .; J gene: TRBJ2-1; clone size: .; CDR3 protein: CASSLGVSSYNEQFF; CDR3 DNA: TGTGCCAGCAGCTTAGGAGTTAGCTCCTACAATGAGCAGTTCTTC
V gene: TRBV7-6; D gene: TRBD1; J gene: TRBJ1-5; clone size: .; CDR3 protein: CASSLGAGGGGQPQHF; CDR3 DNA: TGTGCCAGCAGCTTAGGGGCAGGGGGCGGAGGTCAGCCCCAGCATTTT
V gene: TRBV7-9; D gene: TRBD1; J gene: TRBJ2-2; clone size: .; CDR3 protein: CASSGGQGGELFF; CDR3 DNA: TGTGCCAGCAGCGGGGGACAGGGCGGGGAGCTGTTTTTT
V gene: TRBV28; D gene: TRBD1; J gene: TRBJ1-5; clone size: .; CDR3 protein: CASSPPTGGNQPQHF; CDR3 DNA: TGTGCCAGCAGCCCTCCTACAGGGGGCAATCAGCCCCAGCATTTT
V gene: TRBV30; D gene: TRBD1; J gene: TRBJ2-7; clone size: .; CDR3 protein: CASPGQGGYEQYF; CDR3 DNA: TGTGCCTCACCAGGACAGGGTGGTTACGAGCAGTACTTC
V gene: TRBV6-1; D gene: .; J gene: TRBJ2-5; clone size: .; CDR3 protein: CASSERRDVETQYF; CDR3 DNA: TGTGCCAGCAGTGAAAGGCGGGATGTAGAGACCCAGTACTTC
V gene: TRBV5-1; D gene: .; J gene: TRBJ2-7; clone size: .; CDR3 protein: CASSLGGRAYEQYF; CDR3 DNA: TGCGCCAGCAGCTTGGGCGGCAGGGCCTACGAGCAGTACTTC
V gene: TRBV30; D gene: TRBD1; J gene: TRBJ1-6; clone size: .; CDR3 protein: CAWSRTGQYNSPLHF; CDR3 DNA: TGTGCCTGGAGTCGCACGGGACAGTATAATTCACCCCTCCACTTT
V gene: TRBV7-9; D gene: TRBD1; J gene: TRBJ1-2; clone size: .; CDR3 protein: CASSPGQERDMEGYTF; CDR3 DNA: TGTGCCAGCAGCCCCGGACAGGAGAGGGATATGGAGGGCTACACCTTC
V gene: TRBV7-2; D gene: TRBD2; J gene: TRBJ2-7; clone size: once; CDR3 protein: CASRPVGQGGSNYEQYF; CDR3 DNA: TGTGCCAGCAGGCCAGTTGGGCAGGGCGGGAGTAACTACGAGCAGTACTTC
V gene: TRBV7-3; D gene: .; J gene: TRBJ2-5; clone size: .; CDR3 protein: CASSSRMRETQYF; CDR3 DNA: TGTGCCAGCAGCTCGAGGATGAGGGAGACCCAGTACTTC
V gene: TRBV6-1; D gene: .; J gene: TRBJ1-2; clone size: few; CDR3 protein: CASSEAGKASNYGYTF; CDR3 DNA: TGTGCCAGCAGTGAAGCCGGTAAAGCATCTAACTATGGCTACACCTTC
V gene: TRBV11-2; D gene: .; J gene: TRBJ1-1; clone size: .; CDR3 protein: CASSFTTGDGAFF; CDR3 DNA: TGTGCCAGCAGCTTTACTACGGGGGATGGGGCTTTCTTT
V gene: TRBV4-2; D gene: TRBD2; J gene: TRBJ2-1; clone size: .; CDR3 protein: CASSQDPGTMYNEQFF; CDR3 DNA: TGTGCCAGCAGCCAAGATCCCGGGACTATGTACAATGAGCAGTTCTTC
V gene: TRBV9; D gene: .; J gene: TRBJ2-1; clone size: once; CDR3 protein: CASTPEGGLSYNEQFF; CDR3 DNA: TGTGCCAGCACCCCCGAAGGCGGGCTATCCTACAATGAGCAGTTCTTC
V gene: TRBV18; D gene: .; J gene: TRBJ2-5; clone size: .; CDR3 protein: CASSPQVSQETQYF; CDR3 DNA: TGTGCCAGCTCACCCCAGGTCTCCCAAGAGACCCAGTACTTC
V gene: TRBV18; D gene: TRBD2; J gene: TRBJ2-1; clone size: .; CDR3 protein: CASSPPIAGRDYNEQFF; CDR3 DNA: TGTGCCAGCTCACCACCGATTGCGGGGAGGGACTACAATGAGCAGTTCTTC
V gene: TRBV28; D gene: .; J gene: TRBJ2-7; clone size: .; CDR3 protein: CASSLRGEQYF; CDR3 DNA: TGTGCCAGCAGTTTACGAGGCGAGCAGTACTTC
V gene: TRBV7-2; D gene: .; J gene: TRBJ2-1; clone size: .; CDR3 protein: CASRAIRWPNEQFF; CDR3 DNA: TGTGCCAGCAGGGCCATTCGTTGGCCCAATGAGCAGTTCTTC
V gene: TRBV28; D gene: .; J gene: TRBJ1-2; clone size: .; CDR3 protein: CASSLAGTNGYTF; CDR3 DNA: TGTGCCAGCAGTTTAGCAGGAACGAACGGCTACACCTTC
V gene: TRBV28; D gene: TRBD1; J gene: TRBJ2-5; clone size: .; CDR3 protein: CASSLFGQGLETQYF; CDR3 DNA: TGTGCCAGCAGTTTATTTGGACAGGGGCTGGAGACCCAGTACTTC
V gene: TRBV28; D gene: TRBD2; J gene: TRBJ2-7; clone size: .; CDR3 protein: CASSRQWGGYEQYF; CDR3 DNA: TGTGCCAGCAGCCGACAATGGGGGGGCTACGAGCAGTACTTC
V gene: TRBV15; D gene: .; J gene: TRBJ2-3; clone size: few; CDR3 protein: CATSRDLASDTQYF; CDR3 DNA: TGTGCCACCAGCAGAGACTTAGCGTCGGATACGCAGTATTTT
V gene: TRBV7-8; D gene: .; J gene: TRBJ2-7; clone size: few; CDR3 protein: CASSRGLSYEQYF; CDR3 DNA: TGTGCCAGCAGCCGGGGGTTATCCTACGAGCAGTACTTC
V gene: TRBV30; D gene: TRBD2; J gene: TRBJ2-1; clone size: .; CDR3 protein: CAWSDLAGYNEQFF; CDR3 DNA: TGTGCCTGGAGTGACCTAGCGGGTTACAATGAGCAGTTCTTC
V gene: TRBV27; D gene: .; J gene: TRBJ2-3; clone size: .; CDR3 protein: CASSSPLTGRTDTQYF; CDR3 DNA: TGTGCCAGCAGTTCCCCCTTGACAGGGAGGACAGATACGCAGTATTTT
V gene: TRBV7-2; D gene: .; J gene: TRBJ2-3; clone size: .; CDR3 protein: CASSLSGGASTDTQYF; CDR3 DNA: TGTGCCAGCAGCTTAAGTGGGGGCGCTAGCACAGATACGCAGTATTTT
V gene: TRBV7-9; D gene: .; J gene: TRBJ2-5; clone size: .; CDR3 protein: CASSSPTHRDRETQYF; CDR3 DNA: TGTGCCAGCAGCTCCCCCACTCACAGGGATCGGGAGACCCAGTACTTC
V gene: TRBV7-3; D gene: .; J gene: TRBJ1-5; clone size: .; CDR3 protein: CASSLSRGNSNQPQHF; CDR3 DNA: TGTGCCAGCAGCTTAAGCAGGGGAAATAGCAATCAGCCCCAGCATTTT
V gene: TRBV9; D gene: TRBD1; J gene: TRBJ2-7; clone size: .; CDR3 protein: CASSPRTGGTLEEQYF; CDR3 DNA: TGTGCCAGCAGCCCCCGGACAGGGGGGACCCTGGAAGAGCAGTACTTC
V gene: TRBV9; D gene: .; J gene: TRBJ1-1; clone size: few; CDR3 protein: CASSEGVWTEAFF; CDR3 DNA: TGTGCCAGCAGCGAGGGGGTATGGACTGAAGCTTTCTTT
V gene: TRBV9; D gene: TRBD1; J gene: TRBJ1-1; clone size: .; CDR3 protein: CASSKGTGALNTEAFF; CDR3 DNA: TGTGCCAGCAGCAAAGGGACAGGGGCCTTGAACACTGAAGCTTTCTTT
V gene: TRBV21-1; D gene: .; J gene: TRBJ1-5; clone size: .; CDR3 protein: CASSKGICRCRDHQPQHF; CDR3 DNA: TGTGCCAGCAGCAAAGGGATATGTAGATGCCGGGATCATCAGCCCCAGCATTTT
V gene: TRBV2; D gene: .; J gene: TRBJ1-3; clone size: .; CDR3 protein: CASSEERGHGNTIYF; CDR3 DNA: TGTGCCAGCAGTGAAGAACGCGGACATGGAAACACCATATATTTT
V gene: TRBV7-9; D gene: .; J gene: TRBJ1-2; clone size: .; CDR3 protein: CASSLRGYTF; CDR3 DNA: TGTGCCAGCAGCCTACGGGGGTACACCTTC